This T cell receptor (beta chain) comes out of a study of blood T cell repertoires in COVID-19 (dated by TCRdb to 2018 to 2020). In terms of the full investigation: Samples from collaborators originated in the United States, Italy and Spain and spanned both the acute and convalescent phases of COVID-19. The prospective study material was composed of cDNA or gDNA derived from T cells, B-cell-depleted T cells, or PBMCs. Deeply sampled blood TCRbeta repertoires from subjects exposed to, actively infected with, or recovered from COVID-19 were included in the dataset. A freely available public database, intended as a resource for researchers studying the immune response to SARS-CoV-2, is where the repertoires were released. The samples were drawn from two sources: the first 160 participants of the ongoing ImmuneRACE study, and fewer than 1,500 subjects contributed by 6 global collaborators. Nearly every sample came with metadata listing a de-identified subject ID, COVID-19 status, age in years and sex. Where available, HLA class I and class II types were taken from metadata supplied by the sample provider and were not determined by assay-based typing.

Whole blood was collected in K2EDTA tubes by collaborating institutions according to the institutions' own protocols. For TCRbeta analysis, collaborator samples were shipped as frozen whole blood, as isolated PBMCs, or as DNA extracted from either sample type. Looking up the germline V gene yields CDR1 WSHSY and CDR2 SAAADI. The cysteine opens and the phenylalanine closes a CDR3 of 16 amino acids. Left in the record is the CDR3 DNA by itself, 48 bases read in frame from the first base. V lost 4 bases and J lost 5 bases, and the count of bases not matched to a germline gene is 8. A word on this clone: Which antigen it targets is not known. Per-base qualities were not stored, and no clone one base away is much larger.

Results and caveats for the whole study, not just this receptor: The quantity of clinical and demographic metadata differed by source and by participant and was supplied without curation.

TCRbeta CDR3 regions were amplified from genomic DNA using the immunoSEQ Assay, a bias-controlled multiplex PCR. From the authors' description of their analysis: Nucleated cell counts per sample were estimated from amplification of reference gene primers within the assay. To quantify the absolute abundance of each unique TCRbeta CDR3 rearrangement, sequence reads were collapsed and filtered. Productive Simpson clonality was computed per sample as the square root of Simpson's diversity index over productive rearrangements. Held by TCRdb, this immuneACCESS table contains in-frame sequences only and omits some clones. Under half of the omission traces to an unresolved V gene where checked; the cause of the rest is unknown. V, J and clone size were drawn from that table, and D and trimming were deduced from the DNA. Counted in this sample were 300,000 or so clones; around 86% of them appeared once. The ten largest account for 1% of the sample.

Rearrangement joined TRBV10-2 to TRBJ2-2, with 9 bases matching TRBD1. The sequenced material came from peripheral blood. The clonotype was recovered from a man aged 45-65 years with active or convalescent COVID-19. In nucleotide form, the sequence is TGCGCCAGCAGTGGGAAGACAGGGGGGAGGACCGGGGAGCTGTTTTTT. This translates into CASSGKTGGRTGELFF.